This T cell receptor beta chain was found in a study of shared clonotypes between healthy human individuals. For the study at large: Each donor had three CD4 naive, three CD4 memory, two CD8 naive and one CD8 memory plate. Findings and limits, study-wide: Naive subsets, compared against memory subsets, generally had larger estimated richness values.

A remark on this clone: Its specificity is not known. Other DNA sequences in this sample translate to the same CDR3.

This table comes from immunoSEQ multiplex PCR, and its TCRdb copy is limited to in-frame clones, with some not included. The sample contains 900,000 to 1,200,000 clones, around 78% of which appear only once. There are 13 residues in the CDR3. Germline V lookup: CDR1 MDHEN, CDR2 SYDVKM. The ends were cut back, 5 bases at V and 4 bases at J, with 11 bases in the middle. The J gene is TRBJ1-2, the V gene TRBV28; tentative D call: TRBD1 (5 bases). Input material: memory CD4+ T cells from PBMCs. Specified subset: CD45RA-negative fraction. The receptor was isolated from a young man in good health. Some clones in this sample may be carry-over from other donors' samples. In nucleotides, the CDR3 is TGTGCCAGCAGTCCCGGGGGGACCTATGGCTACACCTTC. It is translated as CASSPGGTYGYTF.